Each of the 12 T cell receptor beta chains below was sequenced from the same sample in a study of T cell repertoires in cytomegalovirus infection. TCRdb called the reads again in MiXCR, with one record for every CDR3 protein. The sample yields 680,000 or so distinct CDR3 sequences, 35% to 40% seen once. The sequenced sample was PBMCs. The receptor source for this set is a human donor in good health (CMV status not recorded). Some clones in this sample may be carry-over from other donors' samples.

V gene TRBV27 combines with J gene TRBJ2-7, with D tentatively TRBD1 or TRBD2 (5 bases each). V was trimmed by 0 bases and J by 5 bases, leaving 11 bases between them. Looked up from germline, CDR1 is MNHEY and CDR2 is SMNVEV (reference sequence). CDR3 length equals 14 residues. CDR3 in amino acids: CASSLSRDGNEQYF. The CDR3 nucleotides read TGTGCCAGCAGTTTATCCCGGGACGGTAACGAGCAGTACTTC.

This clonotype was counted only a few times. The genes are TRBV6-2 or TRBV6-3 and TRBJ2-5; D may be TRBD1 (5 bases). The CDR3 covers 15 residues. The V gene's germline CDR1 is MNHEY and CDR2 SVGEGT. V lost 6 bases and J lost 0, with 14 bases in between. CDR3 sequence: CASRPPDSHQETQYF. In DNA form, the CDR3 reads TGTGCCAGCAGACCCCCAGACAGCCACCAAGAGACCCAGTACTTC.

This clonotype was counted only a few times. V and J are TRBV6-1 and TRBJ1-5; TRBD1 aligns across 7 bases. CDR3 length equals 14 residues. Per the germline V gene, CDR1 is MNHNS and CDR2 is SASEGT. Unmatched junction bases numbered 8, after V lost 5 bases and J lost 7 bases. CDR3 sequence (DNA): TGTGCCAGCAGTTTAAGACAGGGCGTCCAGCCCCAGCATTTT. Residues: CASSLRQGVQPQHF.

Worth noting for this clonotype: Germline and junction disagree at one end, which may indicate a read error. The chain uses TRBV7-2 and TRBJ2-1; 8 bases align to TRBD2. This CDR3 has 14 residues. Germline CDR1 reads SGHTA; CDR2 reads FQGNSA. The CDR3 reads CSSCAGTRGNEQFF. CDR3 coding DNA: TGTTCCAGCTGCGCCGGGACTAGGGGCAATGAGCAGTTCTTC.

This clonotype was counted at least ten times. For the CDR3, the DNA is TGTGCCAGCAGCCCTTTCCGAGATACGCAGTATTTT. Translation gives CASSPFRDTQYF. The gene calls are TRBV7-8 and TRBJ2-3; D is unresolved. In germline, CDR1 is SGHVS, CDR2 FQNEAQ. The V end was cut by 5 bases, the J end by 5 bases, with 8 bases between. This CDR3 is built from 12 residues.

This chain uses TRBV4-2 with TRBJ1-1; possibly TRBD1 for D (6 bases). The CDR3 extends over 16 amino acids. In germline, CDR1 is LGHNA, CDR2 YNFKEQ. The V end lost 0 bases, the J end lost 4 bases, and 15 bases lay between the germline ends. The CDR3 reads CASSQDPTGRFTEAFF. The CDR3 DNA reads as TGTGCCAGCAGCCAAGATCCCACAGGGCGGTTCACTGAAGCTTTCTTT.

The chain has TRBV28 and TRBJ2-2, with 9 bases aligning to TRBD1. Trimming at V came to 5 bases and at J to 4 bases, leaving 11 bases not matched to a gene. The CDR3 length is 17 residues. Germline CDR1 MDHEN, CDR2 SYDVKM. The CDR3 reads CASSPPDRGRITGELFF. The CDR3 nucleotides are TGTGCCAGCAGTCCGCCGGACAGGGGAAGGATCACCGGGGAGCTGTTTTTT. Supplemented by reference TRBV28 and TRBJ2-2, the full variable domain reads DVKVTQSSRYLVKRTGEKVFLECVQDMDHENMFWYRQDPGLGLRLIYFSYDVKMKEKGDIPEGYSVSREKKERFSLILESASTNQTSMYLCASSPPDRGRITGELFFGEGSRLTVL.

In this sample, this clonotype turned up a few times. The chain joins TRBV7-9 to TRBJ1-2, with D possibly being TRBD1 (6 bases). Germline CDR1 reads SEHNR; CDR2 reads FQNEAQ (reference sequence). V shed 7 bases and J shed 4 bases, with 10 bases lying between them. This CDR3 has 12 residues. For the CDR3, the DNA is TGTGCCAGCAATGGACAGACCTATGGCTACACCTTC. Translation gives CASNGQTYGYTF.

The chain employs TRBV29-1 and TRBJ2-7; D gene ambiguous. This CDR3 comprises 11 residues. The V end lost 3 bases, the J end lost 7 bases, and 10 bases lay between the germline ends. Germline CDR1 and CDR2: SQVTM and ANQGSEA. CDR3 amino acids: CSVDDSIEQYF. The CDR3 coding sequence is TGCAGCGTTGATGATTCGATTGAGCAGTACTTC.

The rearrangement uses TRBV5-8 and TRBJ2-3; D not certain. CDR3 length equals 16 residues. Per the germline V gene, CDR1 is SGHTS and CDR2 is YDEGEE. V gave up 1 base and J gave up 3 bases, with 15 bases separating them. The CDR3 DNA is TGTGCCAGCAGCTTGATTGGCACCGGAAGAACAGATACGCAGTATTTT. Translated, it gives CASSLIGTGRTDTQYF.

This clonotype has a handful of counts. The chain is built from TRBV6-1 and TRBJ1-5; D may be TRBD1 (5 bases). Germline V gene data show CDR1 as MNHNS and CDR2 as SASEGT. V dropped 10 bases and J dropped 2 bases, with 12 bases sitting between them. This CDR3 has 13 residues. CDR3 loop: CAIGTVGNQPQHF. CDR3 in DNA: TGTGCCATCGGGACCGTAGGCAATCAGCCCCAGCATTTT.

Concerning this clonotype: The junction and the germline gene differ at one end; a read error may be behind it. The chain links TRBV20-1 to TRBJ2-1; 9 nucleotides line up with TRBD2. CDR1 is DFQATT, CDR2 SNEGSKA, per germline (reference sequence). The length of the CDR3 is 12 residues. CDR3: CSYRDQSGRPRF. The CDR3 nucleotides are TGCAGTTATAGAGATCAGAGCGGGAGGCCCAGGTTC.